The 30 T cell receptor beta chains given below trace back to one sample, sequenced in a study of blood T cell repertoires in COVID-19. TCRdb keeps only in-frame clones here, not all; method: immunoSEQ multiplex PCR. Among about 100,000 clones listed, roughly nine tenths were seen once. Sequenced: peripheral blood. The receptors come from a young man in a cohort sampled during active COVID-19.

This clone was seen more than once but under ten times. The CDR3 spells CSASEPRSTSGGWSDEQFF. The CDR3 DNA follows: TGCAGTGCTAGTGAACCTCGCTCGACTAGCGGGGGGTGGTCAGATGAGCAGTTCTTC. The gene calls are TRBV20-1 and TRBJ2-1, with 13 bases aligning to TRBD2. The length of the CDR3 is 19 residues. Germline V lookup: CDR1 DFQATT, CDR2 SNEGSKA (reference sequence). J lost 8 bases, V lost 3 bases, and 19 bases had no gene match.

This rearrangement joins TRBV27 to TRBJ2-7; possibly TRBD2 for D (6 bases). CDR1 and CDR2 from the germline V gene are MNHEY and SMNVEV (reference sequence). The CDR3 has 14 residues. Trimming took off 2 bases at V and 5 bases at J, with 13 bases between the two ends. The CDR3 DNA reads TGTGCCAGCAGTTTAATGGGGGAGGTGAACGAGCAGTACTTC. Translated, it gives CASSLMGEVNEQYF.

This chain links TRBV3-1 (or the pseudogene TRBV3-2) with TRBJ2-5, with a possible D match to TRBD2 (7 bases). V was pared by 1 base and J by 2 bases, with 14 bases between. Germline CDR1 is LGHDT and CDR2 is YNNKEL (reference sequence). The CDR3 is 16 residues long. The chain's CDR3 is CASSQAKGGAQETQYF. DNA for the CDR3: TGTGCCAGCAGCCAAGCTAAAGGGGGGGCTCAAGAGACCCAGTACTTC.

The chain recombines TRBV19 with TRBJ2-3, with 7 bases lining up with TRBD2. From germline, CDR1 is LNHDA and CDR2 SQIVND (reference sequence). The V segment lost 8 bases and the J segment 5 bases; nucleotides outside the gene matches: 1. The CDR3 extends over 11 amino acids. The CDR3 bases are TGTGCCAGTGGGGGGGTAGATACGCAGTATTTT. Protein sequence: CASGGVDTQYF.

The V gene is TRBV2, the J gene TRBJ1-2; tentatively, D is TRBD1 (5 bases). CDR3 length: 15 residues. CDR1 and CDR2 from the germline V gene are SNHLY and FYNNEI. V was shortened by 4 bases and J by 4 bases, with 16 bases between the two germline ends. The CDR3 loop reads CASSGGGQGSYGYTF. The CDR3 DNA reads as TGTGCCAGCAGTGGGGGTGGGCAGGGAAGCTATGGCTACACCTTC.

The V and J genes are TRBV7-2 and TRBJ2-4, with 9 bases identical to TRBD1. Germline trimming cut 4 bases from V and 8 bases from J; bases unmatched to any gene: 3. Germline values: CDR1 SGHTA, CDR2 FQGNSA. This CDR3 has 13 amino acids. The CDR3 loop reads CASSSRTGDIQYF. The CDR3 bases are TGTGCCAGCAGCTCGAGGACAGGGGACATTCAGTACTTC.

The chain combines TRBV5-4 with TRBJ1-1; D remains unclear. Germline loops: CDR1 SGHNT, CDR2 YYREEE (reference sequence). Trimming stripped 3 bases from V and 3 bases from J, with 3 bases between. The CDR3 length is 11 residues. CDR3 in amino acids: CASSSDTEAFF. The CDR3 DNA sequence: TGTGCCAGCAGCTCGGACACTGAAGCTTTCTTT.

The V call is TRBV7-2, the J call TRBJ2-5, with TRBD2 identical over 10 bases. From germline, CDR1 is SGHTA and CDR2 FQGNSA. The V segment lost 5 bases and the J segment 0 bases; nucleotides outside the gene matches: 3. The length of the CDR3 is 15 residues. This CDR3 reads CASSPSGGDQETQYF. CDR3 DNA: TGTGCCAGCAGCCCTAGCGGGGGAGACCAAGAGACCCAGTACTTC. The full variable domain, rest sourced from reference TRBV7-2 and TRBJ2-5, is GAGVSQSPSNKVTEKGKDVELRCDPISGHTALYWYRQSLGQGLEFLIYFQGNSAPDKSGLPSDRFSAERTGGSVSTLTIQRTQQEDSAVYLCASSPSGGDQETQYFGPGTRLLVL.

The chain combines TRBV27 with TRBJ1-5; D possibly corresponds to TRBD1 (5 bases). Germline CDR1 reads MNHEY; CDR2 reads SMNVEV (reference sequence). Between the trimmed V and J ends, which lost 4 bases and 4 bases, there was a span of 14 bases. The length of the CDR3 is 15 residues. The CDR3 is CASSSSWGGNQPQHF. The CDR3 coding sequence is TGTGCCAGCAGTTCCTCTTGGGGGGGAAATCAGCCCCAGCATTTT.

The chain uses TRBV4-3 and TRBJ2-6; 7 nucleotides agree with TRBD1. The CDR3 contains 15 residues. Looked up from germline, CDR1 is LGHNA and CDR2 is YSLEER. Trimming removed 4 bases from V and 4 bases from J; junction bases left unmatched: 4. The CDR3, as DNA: TGCGCCAGCAGCCCACAGGGGACCGGGGCCAACGTCCTGACTTTC. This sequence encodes CASSPQGTGANVLTF.

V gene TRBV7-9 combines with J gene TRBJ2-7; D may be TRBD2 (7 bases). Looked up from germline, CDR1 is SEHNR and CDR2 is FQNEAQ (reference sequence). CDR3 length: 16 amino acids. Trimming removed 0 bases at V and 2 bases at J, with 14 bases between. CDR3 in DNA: TGTGCCAGCAGCTTAGCATGGCGGGGGCTGGCCTACGAGCAGTACTTC. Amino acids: CASSLAWRGLAYEQYF.

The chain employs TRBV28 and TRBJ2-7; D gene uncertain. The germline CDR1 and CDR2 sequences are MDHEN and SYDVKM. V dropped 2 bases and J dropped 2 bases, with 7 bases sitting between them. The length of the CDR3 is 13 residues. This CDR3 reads CASSLVSTYEQYF. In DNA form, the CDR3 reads TGTGCCAGCAGTTTAGTCAGTACCTACGAGCAGTACTTC.

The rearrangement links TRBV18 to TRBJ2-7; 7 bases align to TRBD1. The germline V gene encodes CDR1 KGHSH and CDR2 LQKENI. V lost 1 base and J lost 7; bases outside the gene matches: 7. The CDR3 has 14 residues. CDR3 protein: CASSPRDSEGEQYF. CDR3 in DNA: TGTGCCAGCTCACCACGGGACAGTGAAGGGGAGCAGTACTTC.

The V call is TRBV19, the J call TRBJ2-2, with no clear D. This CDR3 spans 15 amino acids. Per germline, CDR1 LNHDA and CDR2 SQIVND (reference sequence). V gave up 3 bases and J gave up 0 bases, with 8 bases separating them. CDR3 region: CASSIGGTNTGELFF. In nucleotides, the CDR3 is TGTGCCAGTAGTATTGGTGGCACGAACACCGGGGAGCTGTTTTTT.

The CDR3 loop reads CASSQGMGTYEQYF. CDR3 DNA: TGCGCCAGCAGCCAAGGTATGGGCACCTACGAGCAGTACTTC. The chain employs TRBV4-1 and TRBJ2-7; D remains ambiguous. Per the germline V gene, CDR1 is MGHRA and CDR2 is YSYEKL. Trimming removed 1 base at V and 2 bases at J, with 9 bases between. The CDR3 has 14 amino acids.

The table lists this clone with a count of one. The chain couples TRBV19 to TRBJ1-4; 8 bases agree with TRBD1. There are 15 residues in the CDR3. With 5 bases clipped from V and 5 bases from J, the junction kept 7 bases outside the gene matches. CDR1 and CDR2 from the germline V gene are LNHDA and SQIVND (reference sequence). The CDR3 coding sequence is TGTGCCAGTAGTCCCAGGGGGCGCCCGAATGAAAAACTGTTTTTT. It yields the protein CASSPRGRPNEKLFF.

This CDR3 reads CASSYGLSNTEAFF. Here the CDR3 DNA reads TGTGCCAGCAGTTACGGACTTTCGAACACTGAAGCTTTCTTT. This chain connects TRBV6-2 or TRBV6-3 to TRBJ1-1; D unclear. Trimming took off 2 bases at V and 1 base at J, with 8 bases between the two ends. Germline CDR1 and CDR2: MNHEY and SVGEGT. The CDR3 contains 14 residues.

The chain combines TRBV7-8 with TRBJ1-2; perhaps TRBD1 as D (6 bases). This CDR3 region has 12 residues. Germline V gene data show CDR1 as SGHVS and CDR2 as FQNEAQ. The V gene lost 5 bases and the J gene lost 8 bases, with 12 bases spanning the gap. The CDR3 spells CASSGRGRGYTF. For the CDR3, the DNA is TGTGCCAGCAGCGGGCGGGGGCGCGGCTACACCTTC.

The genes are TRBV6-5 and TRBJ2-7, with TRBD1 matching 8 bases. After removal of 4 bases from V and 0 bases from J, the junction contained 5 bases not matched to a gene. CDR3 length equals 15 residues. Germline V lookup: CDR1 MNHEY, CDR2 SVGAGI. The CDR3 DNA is TGTGCCAGCAGTTTGACAGGGGTGAGCTCCTACGAGCAGTACTTC. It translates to CASSLTGVSSYEQYF.

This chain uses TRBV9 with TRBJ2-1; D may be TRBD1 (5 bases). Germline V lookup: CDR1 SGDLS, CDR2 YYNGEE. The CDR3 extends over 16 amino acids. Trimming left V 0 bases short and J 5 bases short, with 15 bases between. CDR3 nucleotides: TGTGCCAGCAGCGTAGGAGGCAGGGCAAGGGACAATGAGCAGTTCTTC. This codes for CASSVGGRARDNEQFF.

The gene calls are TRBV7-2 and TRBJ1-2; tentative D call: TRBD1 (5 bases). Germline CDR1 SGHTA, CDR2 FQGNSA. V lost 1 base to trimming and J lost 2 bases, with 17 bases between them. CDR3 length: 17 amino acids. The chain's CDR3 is CASSLDGAAGRNYGYTF. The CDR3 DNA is TGTGCCAGCAGCTTAGATGGCGCGGCAGGGCGGAACTATGGCTACACCTTC.

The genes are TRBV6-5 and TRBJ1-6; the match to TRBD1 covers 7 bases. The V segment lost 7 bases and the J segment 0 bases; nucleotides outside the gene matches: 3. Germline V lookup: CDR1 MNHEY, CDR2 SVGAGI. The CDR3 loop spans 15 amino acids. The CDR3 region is CASNRGPSYNSPLHF. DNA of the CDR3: TGTGCCAGCAACAGGGGACCCTCCTATAATTCACCCCTCCACTTT.

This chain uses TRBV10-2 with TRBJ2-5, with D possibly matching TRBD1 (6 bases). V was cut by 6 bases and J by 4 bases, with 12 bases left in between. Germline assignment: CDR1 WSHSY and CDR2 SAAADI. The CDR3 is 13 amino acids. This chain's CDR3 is CASRDSGVETQYF. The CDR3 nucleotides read TGCGCCAGCAGGGACAGTGGGGTAGAGACCCAGTACTTC.

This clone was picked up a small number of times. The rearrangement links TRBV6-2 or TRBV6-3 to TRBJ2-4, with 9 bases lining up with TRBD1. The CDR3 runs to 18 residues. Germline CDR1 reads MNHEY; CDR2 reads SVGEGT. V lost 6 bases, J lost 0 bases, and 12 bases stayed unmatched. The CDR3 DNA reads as TGTGCCAGCAGCCCTGGGACGGGACAGGGATTAGCCAAAAACATTCAGTACTTC. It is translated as CASSPGTGQGLAKNIQYF.

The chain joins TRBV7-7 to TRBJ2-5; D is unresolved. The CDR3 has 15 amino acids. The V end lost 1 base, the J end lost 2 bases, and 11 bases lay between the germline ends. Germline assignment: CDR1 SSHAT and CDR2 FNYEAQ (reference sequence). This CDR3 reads CASSLGSLGQETQYF. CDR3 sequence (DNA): TGTGCCAGCAGCTTAGGTTCACTCGGTCAAGAGACCCAGTACTTC.

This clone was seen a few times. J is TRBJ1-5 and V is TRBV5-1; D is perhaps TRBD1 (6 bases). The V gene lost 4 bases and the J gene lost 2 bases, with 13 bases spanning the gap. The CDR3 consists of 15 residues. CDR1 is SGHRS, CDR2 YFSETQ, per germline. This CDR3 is CASSLQGEGNQPQHF. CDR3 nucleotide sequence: TGCGCCAGCAGCCTACAGGGTGAGGGCAATCAGCCCCAGCATTTT.

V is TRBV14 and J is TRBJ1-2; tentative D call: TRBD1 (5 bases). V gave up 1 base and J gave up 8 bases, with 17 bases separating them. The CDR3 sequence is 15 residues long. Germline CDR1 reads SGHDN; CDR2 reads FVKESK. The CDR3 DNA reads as TGTGCCAGCAGCCAAGCAGCTACGGGACTTGCAGGCTACACCTTC. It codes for CASSQAATGLAGYTF.

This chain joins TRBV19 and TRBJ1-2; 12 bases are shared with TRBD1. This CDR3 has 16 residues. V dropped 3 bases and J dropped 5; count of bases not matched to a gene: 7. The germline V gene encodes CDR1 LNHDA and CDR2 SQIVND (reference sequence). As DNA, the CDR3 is TGTGCCAGTAGTATTCTTGGGACAGGGGGCGCTTATGGCTACACCTTC. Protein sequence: CASSILGTGGAYGYTF.

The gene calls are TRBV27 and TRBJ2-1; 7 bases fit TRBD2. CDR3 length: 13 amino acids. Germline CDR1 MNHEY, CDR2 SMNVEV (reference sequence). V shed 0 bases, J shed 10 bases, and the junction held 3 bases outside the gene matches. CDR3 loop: CASSLSVGGEQFF. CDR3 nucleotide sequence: TGTGCCAGCAGTTTATCGGTCGGGGGGGAGCAGTTCTTC.

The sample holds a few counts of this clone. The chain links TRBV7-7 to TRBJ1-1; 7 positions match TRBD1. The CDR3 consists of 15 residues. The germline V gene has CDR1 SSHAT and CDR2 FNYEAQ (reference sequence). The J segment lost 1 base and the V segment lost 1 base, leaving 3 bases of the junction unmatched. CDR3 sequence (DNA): TGTGCCAGCAGCTTAGTAACAGGGGCGAACACTGAAGCTTTCTTT. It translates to CASSLVTGANTEAFF.